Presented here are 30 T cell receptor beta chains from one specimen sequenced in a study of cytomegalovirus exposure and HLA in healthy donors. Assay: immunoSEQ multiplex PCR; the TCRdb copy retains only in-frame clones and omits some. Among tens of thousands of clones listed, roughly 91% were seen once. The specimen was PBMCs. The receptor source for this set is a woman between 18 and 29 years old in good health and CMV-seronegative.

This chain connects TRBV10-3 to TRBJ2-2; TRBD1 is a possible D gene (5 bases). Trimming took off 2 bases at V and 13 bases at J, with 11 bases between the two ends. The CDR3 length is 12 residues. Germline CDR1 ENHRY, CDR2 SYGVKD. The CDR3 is CAISEGQGVLFF. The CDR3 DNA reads TGTGCCATCAGTGAGGGTCAGGGTGTGCTGTTTTTT.

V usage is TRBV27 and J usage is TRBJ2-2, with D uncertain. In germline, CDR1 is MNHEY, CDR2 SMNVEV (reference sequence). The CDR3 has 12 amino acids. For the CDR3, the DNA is TGTGCAACAACCGCGAACACCGGGGAGCTGTTTTTT. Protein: CATTANTGELFF.

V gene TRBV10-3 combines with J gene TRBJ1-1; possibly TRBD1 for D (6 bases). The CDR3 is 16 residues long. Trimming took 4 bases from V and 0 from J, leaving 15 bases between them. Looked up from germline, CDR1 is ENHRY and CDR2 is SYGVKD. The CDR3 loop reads CAISVGGRNMNTEAFF. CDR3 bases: TGTGCCATCAGTGTAGGGGGACGGAACATGAACACTGAAGCTTTCTTT.

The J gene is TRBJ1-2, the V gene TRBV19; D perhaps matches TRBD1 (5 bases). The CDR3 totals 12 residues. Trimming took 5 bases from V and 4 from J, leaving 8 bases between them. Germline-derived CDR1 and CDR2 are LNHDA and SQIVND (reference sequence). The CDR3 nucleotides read TGTGCCAGTAGTCCCGACAGCTATGGCTACACCTTC. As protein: CASSPDSYGYTF.

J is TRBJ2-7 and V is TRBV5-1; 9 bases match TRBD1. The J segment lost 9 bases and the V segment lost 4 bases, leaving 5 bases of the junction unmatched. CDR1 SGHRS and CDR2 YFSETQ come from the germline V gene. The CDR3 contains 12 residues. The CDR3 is CASSVQGAVQYF. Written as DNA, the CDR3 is TGCGCCAGCAGCGTACAGGGGGCGGTGCAGTACTTC.

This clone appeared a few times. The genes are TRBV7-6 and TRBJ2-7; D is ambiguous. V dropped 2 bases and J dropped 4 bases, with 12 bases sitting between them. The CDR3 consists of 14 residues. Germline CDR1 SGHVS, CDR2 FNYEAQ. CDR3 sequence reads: CASSLYEATYEQYF. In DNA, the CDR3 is TGTGCCAGCAGCTTATATGAGGCGACTTACGAGCAGTACTTC.

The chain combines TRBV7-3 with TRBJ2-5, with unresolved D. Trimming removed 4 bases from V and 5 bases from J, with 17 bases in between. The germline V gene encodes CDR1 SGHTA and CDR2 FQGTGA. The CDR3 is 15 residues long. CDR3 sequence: CASSYSPSNRETQYF. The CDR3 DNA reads TGTGCCAGCAGCTACTCCCCCTCTAACCGGGAGACCCAGTACTTC.

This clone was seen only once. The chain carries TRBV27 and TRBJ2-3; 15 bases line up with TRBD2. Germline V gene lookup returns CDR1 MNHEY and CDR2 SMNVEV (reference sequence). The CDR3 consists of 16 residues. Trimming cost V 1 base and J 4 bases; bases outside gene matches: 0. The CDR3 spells CASSLWTSGGADTQYF. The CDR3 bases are TGTGCCAGCAGTTTATGGACTAGCGGGGGGGCAGATACGCAGTATTTT.

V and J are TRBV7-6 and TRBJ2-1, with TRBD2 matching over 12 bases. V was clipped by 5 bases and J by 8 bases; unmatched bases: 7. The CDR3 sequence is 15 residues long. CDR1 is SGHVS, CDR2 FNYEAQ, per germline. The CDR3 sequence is CASSPLAGGSDEQFF. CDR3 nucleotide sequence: TGTGCCAGCAGCCCACTAGCGGGAGGATCCGATGAGCAGTTCTTC.

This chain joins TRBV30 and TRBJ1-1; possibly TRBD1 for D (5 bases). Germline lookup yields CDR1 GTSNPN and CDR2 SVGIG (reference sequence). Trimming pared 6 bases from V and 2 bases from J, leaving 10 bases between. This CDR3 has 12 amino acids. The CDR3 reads CACLTVNTEAFF. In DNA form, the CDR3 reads TGTGCCTGCCTGACAGTCAACACTGAAGCTTTCTTT.

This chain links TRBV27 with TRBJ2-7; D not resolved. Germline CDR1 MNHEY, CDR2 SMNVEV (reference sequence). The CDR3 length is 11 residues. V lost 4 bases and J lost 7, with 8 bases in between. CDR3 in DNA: TGTGCCAGCAGTTCCCAACATGAGCAGTACTTC. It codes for CASSSQHEQYF.

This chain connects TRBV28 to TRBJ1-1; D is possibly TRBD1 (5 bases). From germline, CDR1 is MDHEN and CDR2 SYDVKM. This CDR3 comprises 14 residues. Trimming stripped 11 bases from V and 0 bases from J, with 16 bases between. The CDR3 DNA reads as TGTGCCCTACGACCGGGGGGGATGAACACTGAAGCTTTCTTT. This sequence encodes CALRPGGMNTEAFF.

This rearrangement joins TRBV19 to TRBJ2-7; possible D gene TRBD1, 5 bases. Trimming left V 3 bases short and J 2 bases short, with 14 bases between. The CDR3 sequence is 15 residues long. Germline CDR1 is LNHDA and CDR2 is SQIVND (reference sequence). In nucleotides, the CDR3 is TGTGCCAGTAGTATCGTCGCAGGGCAGCCCTACGAGCAGTACTTC. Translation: CASSIVAGQPYEQYF.

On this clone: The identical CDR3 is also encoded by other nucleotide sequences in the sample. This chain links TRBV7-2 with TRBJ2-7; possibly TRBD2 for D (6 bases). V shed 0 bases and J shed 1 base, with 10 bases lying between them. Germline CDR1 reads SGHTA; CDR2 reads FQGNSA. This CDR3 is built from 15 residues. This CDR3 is CASSLAAGGSYEQYF. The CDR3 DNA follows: TGTGCCAGCAGCTTAGCAGCGGGTGGGTCCTACGAGCAGTACTTC.

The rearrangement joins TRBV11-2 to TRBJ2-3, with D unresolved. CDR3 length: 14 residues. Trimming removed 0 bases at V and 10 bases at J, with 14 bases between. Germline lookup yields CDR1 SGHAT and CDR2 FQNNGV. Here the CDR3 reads CASSLDRFLLAQYF. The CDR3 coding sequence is TGTGCCAGCAGCTTAGATCGTTTTCTCCTCGCGCAGTATTTT.

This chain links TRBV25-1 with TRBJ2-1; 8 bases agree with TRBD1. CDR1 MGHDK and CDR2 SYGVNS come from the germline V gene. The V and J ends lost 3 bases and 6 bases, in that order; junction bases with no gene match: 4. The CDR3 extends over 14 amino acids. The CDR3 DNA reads TGTGCCAGCAGTGACACAGGGGGAGGCAATGAGCAGTTCTTC. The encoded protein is CASSDTGGGNEQFF.

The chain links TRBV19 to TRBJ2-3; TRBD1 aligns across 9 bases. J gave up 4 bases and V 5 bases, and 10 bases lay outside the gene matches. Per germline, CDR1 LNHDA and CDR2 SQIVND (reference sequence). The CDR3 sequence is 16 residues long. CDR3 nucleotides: TGTGCCAGTAGTGCGAGAGGGACAGGGTTGGCAGATACGCAGTATTTT. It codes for CASSARGTGLADTQYF.

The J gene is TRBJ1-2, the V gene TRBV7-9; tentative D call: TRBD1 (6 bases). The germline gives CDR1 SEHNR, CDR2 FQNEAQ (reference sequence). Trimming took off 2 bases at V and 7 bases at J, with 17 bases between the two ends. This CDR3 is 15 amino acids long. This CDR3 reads CASSLNNRDLVGYTF. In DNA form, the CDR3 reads TGTGCCAGCAGCTTAAACAACAGGGATTTGGTTGGCTACACCTTC.

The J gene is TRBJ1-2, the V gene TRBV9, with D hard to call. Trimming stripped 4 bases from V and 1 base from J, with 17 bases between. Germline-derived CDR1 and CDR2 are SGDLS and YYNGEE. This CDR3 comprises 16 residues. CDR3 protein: CASSPQVAADNYGYTF. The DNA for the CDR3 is TGTGCCAGCAGCCCTCAAGTCGCGGCAGATAACTATGGCTACACCTTC.

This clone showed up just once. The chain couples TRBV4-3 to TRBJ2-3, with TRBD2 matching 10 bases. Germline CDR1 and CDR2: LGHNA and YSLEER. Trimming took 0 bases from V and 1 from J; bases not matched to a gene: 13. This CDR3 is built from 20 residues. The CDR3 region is CASSQDSAASGGSRTDTQYF. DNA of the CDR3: TGCGCCAGCAGCCAAGATTCGGCGGCTAGCGGGGGTTCCCGCACAGATACGCAGTATTTT.

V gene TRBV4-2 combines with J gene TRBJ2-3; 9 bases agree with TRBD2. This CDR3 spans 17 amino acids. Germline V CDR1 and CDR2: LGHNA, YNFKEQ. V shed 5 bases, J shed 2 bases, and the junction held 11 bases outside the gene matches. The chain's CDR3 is CASSRIAAGGVTDTQYF. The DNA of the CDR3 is TGTGCCAGCAGCAGGATCGCAGCGGGGGGCGTCACAGATACGCAGTATTTT.

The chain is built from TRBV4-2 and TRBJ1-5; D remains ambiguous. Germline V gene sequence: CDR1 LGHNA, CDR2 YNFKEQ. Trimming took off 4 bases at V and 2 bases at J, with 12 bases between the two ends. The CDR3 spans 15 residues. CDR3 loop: CASSLRGGGNQPQHF. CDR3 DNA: TGTGCCAGCAGCCTCCGGGGAGGTGGCAATCAGCCCCAGCATTTT.

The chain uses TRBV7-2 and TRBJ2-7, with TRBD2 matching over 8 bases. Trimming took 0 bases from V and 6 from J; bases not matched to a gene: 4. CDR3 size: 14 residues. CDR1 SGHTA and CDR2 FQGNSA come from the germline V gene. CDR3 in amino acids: CASSLAGGAREQYF. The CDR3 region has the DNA TGTGCCAGCAGCTTAGCCGGGGGGGCCCGCGAGCAGTACTTC.

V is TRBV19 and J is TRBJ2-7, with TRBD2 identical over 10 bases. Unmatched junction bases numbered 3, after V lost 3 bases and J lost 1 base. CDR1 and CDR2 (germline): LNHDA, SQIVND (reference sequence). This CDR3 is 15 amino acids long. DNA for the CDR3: TGTGCCAGTAGTATTAGGACTAGCGGATCCTACGAGCAGTACTTC. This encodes CASSIRTSGSYEQYF.

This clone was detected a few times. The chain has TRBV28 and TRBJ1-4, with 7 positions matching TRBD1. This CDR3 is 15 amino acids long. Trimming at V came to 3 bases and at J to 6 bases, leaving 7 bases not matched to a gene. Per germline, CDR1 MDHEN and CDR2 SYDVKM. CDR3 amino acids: CASSLLTGRDEKLFF. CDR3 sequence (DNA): TGTGCCAGCAGTTTGTTGACAGGGCGAGATGAAAAACTGTTTTTT.

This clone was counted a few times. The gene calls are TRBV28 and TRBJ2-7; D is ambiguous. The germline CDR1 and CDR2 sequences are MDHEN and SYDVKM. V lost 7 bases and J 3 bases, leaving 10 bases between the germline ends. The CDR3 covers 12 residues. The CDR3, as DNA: TGTGCCAGCACGTCTAGTGGCTACGAGCAGTACTTC. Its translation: CASTSSGYEQYF.

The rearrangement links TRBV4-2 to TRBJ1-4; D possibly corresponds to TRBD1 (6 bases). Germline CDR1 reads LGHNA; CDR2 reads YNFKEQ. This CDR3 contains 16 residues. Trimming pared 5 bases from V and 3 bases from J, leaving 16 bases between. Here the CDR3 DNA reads TGTGCCAGCAGCGACGGTCGAGACAGGCCTAATGAAAAACTGTTTTTT. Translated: CASSDGRDRPNEKLFF.

The CDR3 loop reads CASSQGAGRGELFF. In DNA, the CDR3 is TGCGCCAGCAGCCAAGGAGCGGGCCGGGGGGAGCTGTTTTTT. The rearrangement joins TRBV4-1 to TRBJ2-2, with D perhaps TRBD2 (6 bases). Germline V gene lookup returns CDR1 MGHRA and CDR2 YSYEKL. This CDR3 spans 14 amino acids. V gave up 1 base and J gave up 8 bases, with 11 bases separating them.

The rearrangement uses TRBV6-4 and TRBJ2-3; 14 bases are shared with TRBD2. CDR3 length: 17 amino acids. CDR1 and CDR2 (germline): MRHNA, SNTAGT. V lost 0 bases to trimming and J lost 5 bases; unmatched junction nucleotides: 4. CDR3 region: CASSDSRGLAGEDTQYF. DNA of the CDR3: TGTGCCAGCAGTGACTCTCGGGGACTAGCGGGAGAAGATACGCAGTATTTT.

In DNA form, the CDR3 reads TGTGCCAGCAGCCTTTTGGGGGCGAGTGGCTACACCTTC. Translation: CASSLLGASGYTF. The chain combines TRBV6-1 with TRBJ1-2; D may be TRBD1 (6 bases). Germline V gene data show CDR1 as MNHNS and CDR2 as SASEGT. The CDR3 has 13 residues. V lost 6 bases, J lost 7 bases, and 15 bases lay in between.